This TCR beta chain was sequenced for a study of T cells after yellow fever vaccination. This clonotype was recorded many times. TCRdb redid the calling of the 5' RACE reads with MiXCR, one entry per CDR3 protein. This repertoire shows around 260,000 distinct CDR3 sequences, around 5.2% found once; its top ten account for approximately 3.5%. The V end lost 3 bases, the J end lost 5 bases, and 10 bases lay between the germline ends. CDR1 SGHTA and CDR2 FQGNSA come from the germline V gene. The CDR3 covers 14 residues. The input for sequencing was CD4+ T cells sorted from PBMCs, taken on the day of the yellow fever booster vaccination. This TCR came from a man aged 18-30 years who received the YFV17D yellow fever vaccine. The chain is built from TRBV7-2 and TRBJ2-2; D is possibly TRBD1 (6 bases). The CDR3 loop reads CASSFAGATGELFF. The CDR3, as DNA: TGTGCCAGCAGCTTCGCAGGGGCAACCGGGGAGCTGTTTTTT.